Described below is a single T cell receptor (beta chain) sequence and its context. Many counts were recorded for this clone. What this receptor recognizes is not known. The sample holds no much larger clone one base away, and base qualities are not on file. The entire isolated RNA was reverse transcribed using the High Capacity cDNA Reverse Transcription Kit, and thus expressed TCRB transcripts were sequenced. Deep immunoSEQ sequencing was performed on naive, central memory and regulatory T cell samples, with an average of roughly 3.6 million total reads per sample. After sorted cells were lysed in RLT buffer, RNA was extracted with DNase-treated RNeasy Micro or Mini kits, with the choice depending on cell number. To prevent cross-contamination, every cell subset was processed on its own, while patient and healthy donor samples were processed together. TCRB sequences were amplified from cDNA with the immunoSEQ multiplex PCR, producing 87-bp fragments spanning the CDR3 region. The amplicons were sequenced using the Illumina HiSeq platform. On the study's bioinformatics: PCR bias was corrected computationally using synthetic template baselines, and reads within Hamming distance 2 were collapsed, with unmergeable singletons discarded. Reads were aligned to IMGT to assign V, D and J genes, CDR3 length, and insertions or deletions at six rearrangement sites. Within each subset, clonotype counts were normalized to sorted cell number, after which true diversity and Gini coefficients were computed with the tcR R package. The overlap coefficient, calculated on TCRB nucleotide sequences, was used to measure repertoire sharing. Out-of-frame TCRB sequences from naive cells were analyzed to stand in for the pre-selection repertoire. Here the immuneACCESS table is served through TCRdb, limited to in-frame sequences with V and J called. Missing clones are a known gap in these copies; in checked studies unresolved V genes cover under half, and the rest lacks a known reason. For V, J and clone size, that table is used; D and trimming come from the DNA. The sample yields approximately 150,000 clones; 8% to 13% were counted once. The ten biggest clones cover approximately 1.3% of the sample.

Spanning cysteine to phenylalanine, the CDR3 consists of 13 amino acids. Only the CDR3 part of the read is kept: 39 bases, read in frame from the first base. Trimming takes 0 bases from V and 6 bases from J, and the germline ends sit 8 bases apart. CDR1 KGHSH and CDR2 LQKENI are derived from the germline V gene. These data belong to a study of beta chain features in type 1 diabetes (dated by TCRdb to 2017 to 2018). With regard to the full study: Mean age, gender distribution, total cell number and subset yield were not different between patients and healthy donors. A total of 100 million to 110 million sorted cells were examined across all samples, and a strong correlation was observed between cell number per subset and RNA yield. In the study, TCRB repertoires of sorted circulating CD4+ T cell subsets from recently diagnosed type 1 diabetes patients were compared with those of matched healthy donors. Whereas all 30 or so donors provided naive and central memory subsets, regulatory and stem cell-like memory subsets were isolated from just 8 patients and roughly 8 healthy donors.

Paper-wide results and their limitations: Because cDNA was sequenced instead of genomic DNA, highly expressing activated cells could be over-represented, though the groups showed no difference in activation or CD3 levels. HLA sub-analyses involved small numbers of individuals, so any influence of HLA type on TCRB rearrangement remained unresolved. In all four CD4+ subsets, TCRB CDR3 length was moderately but significantly shorter in type 1 diabetes patients. At VDJ recombination sites, type 1 diabetes patients had fewer insertions and more deleted nucleotides, which implies abnormalities in thymic rearrangement. Naive, central memory and regulatory TCRB repertoires appeared to be more alike among patients than among healthy donors. PCR may preferentially amplify shorter templates, but because patient and control samples were amplified and corrected together, any resulting skew would affect both groups equally.

A single peripheral blood draw of approximately 120 mL on average was collected from each donor into heparinised tubes. A BD FACSAria II was used to sort naive, central memory, regulatory and stem cell-like memory CD4+ T cells with a panel that included CD45RO, CCR7, CD25, CD127, CD95 and CD27. A purity above 98% was achieved for all sorted populations. PBMCs were isolated immediately by Lymphoprep density gradient centrifugation and stained directly without culture. Samples were stained and sorted in pairs, with one healthy donor and one patient per experiment, so that batch effects were minimized.

The chain employs TRBV18 and TRBJ1-1, with the D gene uncertain. The clonotype was recovered from a man aged 18 to 29 in good health. Source material: naive CD4+ T cells from blood. What the cell subset or site label conveys for this sample: true naive CD4+ T cells. CDR3 sequence: CASSPPFSAEAFF. In nucleotides, the sequence is TGTGCCAGCTCACCACCCTTTTCGGCTGAAGCTTTCTTT.